The subject of this entry is one T cell receptor (beta chain). The data are from a study of shared clonotypes between healthy human individuals. Germline CDR1 MDHEN, CDR2 SYDVKM. This CDR3 contains 11 residues. Trimming cost V 8 bases and J 10 bases, with 14 bases left between them. The table came from immunoSEQ multiplex PCR; TCRdb's copy has only in-frame clones and leaves some out. This sample yields about 99,000 clones, of which around half are seen a single time; more than 13% belongs to the top ten. The material sequenced was PBMCs. The source of this sequence is a woman in her thirties or forties in good health. Some clones in this sample may be carry-over from other donors' samples. This rearrangement joins TRBV28 to TRBJ1-1, with D possibly matching TRBD1 (6 bases). The CDR3 DNA follows: TGTGCCAGCTTCGCCGGAGGGGGAGCTTTCTTT. It yields the protein CASFAGGGAFF.